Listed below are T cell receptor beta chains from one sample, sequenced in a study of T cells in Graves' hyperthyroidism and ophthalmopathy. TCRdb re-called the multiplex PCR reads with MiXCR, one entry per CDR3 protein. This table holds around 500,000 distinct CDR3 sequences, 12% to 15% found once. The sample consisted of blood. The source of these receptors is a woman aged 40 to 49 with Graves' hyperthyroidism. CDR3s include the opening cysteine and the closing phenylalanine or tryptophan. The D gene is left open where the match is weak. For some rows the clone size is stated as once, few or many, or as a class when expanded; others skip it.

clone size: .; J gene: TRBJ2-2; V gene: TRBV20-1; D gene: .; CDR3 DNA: TGCAGTGCCAATGGGGACACCGGGGAGCTGTTTTTT; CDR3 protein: CSANGDTGELFF
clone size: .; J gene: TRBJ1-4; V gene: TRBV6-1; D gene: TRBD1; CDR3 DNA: TGTGCCAGCAGTTCAGGGGGACAGGGCTTTGAAAAACTGTTTTTT; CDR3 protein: CASSSGGQGFEKLFF
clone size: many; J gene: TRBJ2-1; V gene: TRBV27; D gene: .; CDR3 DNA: TGTGCCAGCAGCACCGGGACGAGCTCCTACAATGAGCAGTTCTTC; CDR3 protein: CASSTGTSSYNEQFF
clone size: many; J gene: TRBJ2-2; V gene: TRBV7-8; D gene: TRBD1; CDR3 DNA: TGTGCCAGCAGCTTAGCGCGAATAGGGGGCGGGCACACCGGGGAGCTGTTTTTT; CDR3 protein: CASSLARIGGGHTGELFF
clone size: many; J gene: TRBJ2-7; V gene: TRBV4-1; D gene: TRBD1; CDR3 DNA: TGCGCCAGCAGCCAATCCAGGACAGGGGGCGACGAGCAGTACTTC; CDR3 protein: CASSQSRTGGDEQYF
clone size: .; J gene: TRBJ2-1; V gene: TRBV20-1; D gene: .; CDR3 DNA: TGCAGTGCTAGAGGCGTTTACAATGAGCAGTTCTTC; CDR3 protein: CSARGVYNEQFF
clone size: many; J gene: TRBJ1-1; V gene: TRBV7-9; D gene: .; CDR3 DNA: TGTGCCAGCAGCCGGCCGGAGATGGGGAGCACTGAAGCTTTCTTT; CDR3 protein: CASSRPEMGSTEAFF
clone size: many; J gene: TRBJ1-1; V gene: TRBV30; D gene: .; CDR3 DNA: TGTGCCTGGAGCGCGACCAGGAACACTGAAGCTTTCTTT; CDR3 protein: CAWSATRNTEAFF
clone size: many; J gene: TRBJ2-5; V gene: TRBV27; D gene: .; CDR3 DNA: TGTGCCAGCAGTTTATCGATTGCAGTTCAAGAGACCCAGTACTTC; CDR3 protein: CASSLSIAVQETQYF
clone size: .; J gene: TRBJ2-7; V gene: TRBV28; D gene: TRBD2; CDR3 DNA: TGTGCCAGCGTCGATTTAGAGCGGGGGACCTACGAGCAGTACTTC; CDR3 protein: CASVDLERGTYEQYF